The sequence of this TCR beta chain was determined in a study of beta chain features in type 1 diabetes (dated by TCRdb to about 2018). At the level of the whole study: No differences in mean age, gender distribution, total cell number or subset yield were found between patients and healthy donors. Regulatory and stem cell-like memory subsets were isolated from only 8 patients and roughly 8 healthy donors, whereas naive and central memory subsets came from all 28 donors. In the study, TCRB repertoires of sorted circulating CD4+ T cell subsets from recently diagnosed type 1 diabetes patients were compared with those of matched healthy donors. A total of 107,917,701 sorted cells were examined across all samples, and RNA yield correlated strongly with the number of cells per subset.

A single peripheral blood draw of about 120 mL on average was collected from each donor into heparinised tubes. Naive, central memory, regulatory and stem cell-like memory CD4+ T cells were sorted on a BD FACSAria II using a panel including CD45RO, CCR7, CD25, CD127, CD95 and CD27. A purity above 98% was achieved for all sorted populations. PBMCs were separated immediately by Lymphoprep density gradient centrifugation and were stained directly, without being cultured. So that batch effects would be minimized, each experiment stained and sorted samples in pairs, pairing one healthy donor with one patient. The entire isolated RNA was reverse transcribed using the High Capacity cDNA Reverse Transcription Kit, and thus expressed TCRB transcripts were sequenced. Deep immunoSEQ sequencing was applied to naive, central memory and regulatory T cell samples, giving an average of about 3.4 million total reads per sample. Sorted cells were lysed in RLT buffer and RNA was extracted with DNase-treated RNeasy Micro or Mini kits, depending on cell number. To prevent cross-contamination, each cell subset was processed individually, whereas patient and healthy donor samples were processed jointly. The immunoSEQ multiplex PCR was used to amplify TCRB sequences from cDNA, yielding 87-bp fragments that span the CDR3 region. Sequencing of the amplicons was done on the Illumina HiSeq platform. The original methods were these. Synthetic template baselines were used to correct PCR bias computationally, reads within Hamming distance 2 were collapsed together, and singletons that could not be merged were discarded. Reads were aligned against IMGT so that V, D and J genes, CDR3 length and insertions or deletions at six rearrangement sites could be assigned. Clonotype counts were normalized to sorted cell number within each subset before computing true diversity and Gini coefficients with the tcR R package. The overlap coefficient, calculated on TCRB nucleotide sequences, was used to quantify repertoire sharing. In TCRdb, the immuneACCESS table is reduced to in-frame sequences with V and J assigned. These tables do not hold every clone; where another copy was compared, an unresolved V gene accounts for under half, and the others remain unexplained. The V and J calls and the clone size are those of that table, but D and trimming were determined from the DNA. The sample table holds 100,000 to 150,000 clones, of which around 16% were seen once. The ten largest clones represent 2.6% of the sample.

Details on this clone: The specificity of this receptor is unknown. No per-base quality is available; no much larger clone lies one base away.

Overall study outcomes, separate from this receptor: Because cDNA was sequenced instead of genomic DNA, activated cells with high expression could be over-represented, although the groups did not differ in activation or CD3 levels. At VDJ recombination sites, type 1 diabetes patients had fewer insertions and more deleted nucleotides, which implies abnormalities in thymic rearrangement. PCR may preferentially amplify shorter templates, but because patient and control samples were amplified and corrected together, any resulting skew would affect both groups equally. Type 1 diabetes patients showed a moderate but significant shortening of TCRB CDR3 length in all four CD4+ subsets. The naive, central memory and regulatory TCRB repertoires appeared to resemble one another more closely among patients than among healthy donors. Only small numbers of individuals were included in the HLA sub-analyses, which left unresolved whether HLA type had any influence on TCRB rearrangement.

Reading from cysteine to phenylalanine, the CDR3 counts 13 amino acids. The kept DNA is CDR3 alone, 39 bases in frame from the first base. The germline V gene encodes CDR1 SGHRS and CDR2 YFSETQ. Trimming at the junction amounts to 0 bases on V and 5 bases on J, and the germline ends lie 7 bases apart. Sequencing was done on a sample of central memory CD4+ T cells from blood. This receptor was identified in a man between 18 and 35 years old with type 1 diabetes. Recombination linked TRBV5-1 to TRBJ2-3; no D gene call is confident. The CDR3 corresponds to CASSLEPRDTQYF. The base sequence is TGCGCCAGCAGCTTGGAGCCGCGAGATACGCAGTATTTT.